This T cell receptor (beta chain) is from a study of early T cells in non-severe SARS-CoV-2 infection. This clonotype showed up many times. CDR1 and CDR2 from the germline V gene are SGHRS and YFSETQ. V was shortened by 0 bases and J by 8 bases, with 14 bases between the two germline ends. This CDR3 region has 15 residues. Via MiXCR, TCRdb re-called the 5' RACE reads, giving one row per CDR3 protein. The sample contains under 25,000 distinct CDR3 sequences, more than 4% of which appear only once. This receptor was taken from an adult who was a healthcare worker with PCR-confirmed SARS-CoV-2 infection or an uninfected control (not recorded which). Sequencing used whole blood. The genes are TRBV5-1 and TRBJ1-4; tentative D call: TRBD1 (5 bases). As DNA, the CDR3 is TGCGCCAGCAGCTTGGTACCGACGGGGGACGAAAAACTGTTTTTT. It codes for CASSLVPTGDEKLFF.